A single sample gave rise to the 29 T cell receptor beta chains below, sequenced in a study of T cells in Graves' hyperthyroidism and ophthalmopathy. The CDR3 regions of TCR beta were amplified from RNA transcripts. RT-PCR in the first round (using the HTBI primer set) targeted the TCR CDR3. Via MiXCR, TCRdb re-called the multiplex PCR reads, giving one row per CDR3 protein. The sample records about 360,000 distinct CDR3 sequences, under 15% being singletons. Sequenced: blood. These TCRs come from a woman aged 18-29 years with Graves' hyperthyroidism.

This clonotype was found many times. V is TRBV3-1 and J is TRBJ1-1, with no clear D. Trimming stripped 1 base from V and 1 base from J, with 7 bases between. Germline V lookup: CDR1 LGHDT, CDR2 YNNKEL (reference sequence). The CDR3 is made up of 14 amino acids. CDR3 sequence: CASSQGAGNTEAFF. The DNA for the CDR3 is TGTGCCAGCAGCCAAGGGGCAGGGAACACTGAAGCTTTCTTT.

This chain uses TRBV25-1 with TRBJ1-6; possible D gene TRBD1, 5 bases. Germline CDR1 MGHDK, CDR2 SYGVNS. V gave up 8 bases and J gave up 9 bases, with 17 bases separating them. The CDR3 has 14 amino acids. For the CDR3, the DNA is TGTGCCAGCGCGCTGGGGCTTGAGGGTTCACCCCTCCACTTT. Its protein product is CASALGLEGSPLHF.

This clonotype occurred many times. V is TRBV7-3 and J is TRBJ1-1; D gene ambiguous. The V and J ends lost 8 bases and 0 bases respectively, with 10 bases between them. CDR1 is SGHTA, CDR2 FQGTGA, per germline. The CDR3 has 13 residues. This chain's CDR3 is CASSSTLNTEAFF. The CDR3 nucleotides are TGTGCCAGCTCCTCCACACTGAACACTGAAGCTTTCTTT. Based on the CDR3 plus reference TRBV7-3 and TRBJ1-1, the full variable domain is GAGVSQTPSNKVTEKGKYVELRCDPISGHTALYWYRQSLGQGPEFLIYFQGTGAADDSGLPNDRFFAVRPEGSVSTLKIQRTERGDSAVYLCASSSTLNTEAFFGQGTRLTVV.

Details on this clonotype: A read error may explain this, as a much larger clone is one base away. The J gene is TRBJ2-1, the V gene TRBV9, with D tentatively TRBD1 or TRBD2 (5 bases each). This CDR3 is built from 14 residues. Germline CDR1 reads SGDLS; CDR2 reads YYNGEE. The CDR3 protein is CARSLSGTTNEQFF. The CDR3 nucleotides are TGTGCCCGCAGCCTTTCCGGGACCACTAATGAGCAGTTCTTC. The full variable domain, in which reference TRBV9 and TRBJ2-1 provide the parts outside the CDR3, is DSGVTQTPKHLITATGQRVTLRCSPRSGDLSVYWYQQSLDQGLQFLIQYYNGEERAKGNILERFSAQQFPDLHSELNLSSLELGDSALYFCARSLSGTTNEQFFGPGTRLTVL.

Many counts were recorded for this clonotype. The chain recombines TRBV28 with TRBJ1-4; possible D gene TRBD1, 6 bases. Germline CDR1 and CDR2: MDHEN and SYDVKM. V was trimmed by 6 bases and J by 8 bases, leaving 19 bases between them. The CDR3 is 15 amino acids. CDR3 in amino acids: CASSEFSGGMEKLFF. CDR3 nucleotide sequence: TGTGCCAGCAGCGAGTTTTCGGGGGGCATGGAAAAACTGTTTTTT.

The genes are TRBV27 and TRBJ1-2, with D maybe TRBD1 (5 bases). The CDR3 has 15 amino acids. Trimming shortened V by 2 bases and J by 5 bases, and 15 bases separated the two germline ends. Germline V CDR1 and CDR2: MNHEY, SMNVEV (reference sequence). CDR3 nucleotides: TGTGCCAGCAGTTTAGGGCCCCAGGGTCGTTATGGCTACACCTTC. It yields the protein CASSLGPQGRYGYTF.

The chain uses TRBV20-1 and TRBJ1-3; D not certain. This CDR3 region has 17 residues. CDR1 DFQATT and CDR2 SNEGSKA come from the germline V gene (reference sequence). The V end was cut by 0 bases, the J end by 2 bases, with 17 bases between. The CDR3 nucleotides are TGCAGTGCTAGAGATTGGTCCGCTAAGGAAGCTGGAAACACCATATATTTT. Its translation is CSARDWSAKEAGNTIYF.

This clonotype was counted ten times or more. The chain combines TRBV5-1 with TRBJ1-1; D may be TRBD1 (6 bases). Germline V gene sequence: CDR1 SGHRS, CDR2 YFSETQ. The CDR3 totals 15 residues. Trimming took 4 bases from V and 6 from J, leaving 19 bases between them. As DNA, the CDR3 is TGCGCCAGCAGCATACAGGACAGACGGATGTCTGAAGCTTTCTTT. This sequence encodes CASSIQDRRMSEAFF. The variable domain in full, completed from reference TRBV5-1 and TRBJ1-1, reads KAGVTQTPRYLIKTRGQQVTLSCSPISGHRSVSWYQQTPGQGLQFLFEYFSETQRNKGNFPGRFSGRQFSNSRSEMNVSTLELGDSALYLCASSIQDRRMSEAFFGQGTRLTVV.

This clonotype was detected ten times or more. This rearrangement joins TRBV27 to TRBJ1-1; D unclear. Germline assignment: CDR1 MNHEY and CDR2 SMNVEV (reference sequence). CDR3 size: 13 residues. Trimming took off 3 bases at V and 4 bases at J, with 9 bases between the two ends. The CDR3 nucleotides read TGTGCCAGCAGTTTGTATGAGGCCACTGAAGCTTTCTTT. Translated: CASSLYEATEAFF.

This clonotype was observed many times. The chain couples TRBV14 to TRBJ1-2; 8 bases match TRBD1. The CDR3 sequence is 13 residues long. With V trimmed by 5 bases and J by 8 bases, 7 bases remained unmatched. From germline, CDR1 is SGHDN and CDR2 FVKESK. The CDR3 DNA is TGTGCCAGCAGCTCGGACAGGGTAGGCGGCTACACCTTC. Translated: CASSSDRVGGYTF.

The rearrangement links TRBV20-1 to TRBJ1-2, with D perhaps matching TRBD1 (6 bases). There are 14 residues in the CDR3. Germline CDR1 DFQATT, CDR2 SNEGSKA (reference sequence). The germline V and J ends were trimmed by 0 bases and 5 bases, with 13 bases remaining between them. In nucleotides, the CDR3 is TGCAGTGCTAGAGAACCAACAGGGAAGTATGGCTACACCTTC. It translates to CSAREPTGKYGYTF.

Ten or more counts support this clonotype. The chain couples TRBV7-2 to TRBJ2-3; D not resolved. The V end lost 5 bases, the J end lost 14 bases, and 20 bases lay between the germline ends. Germline CDR1 and CDR2: SGHTA and FQGNSA. The CDR3 is 13 amino acids. CDR3 loop: CASSPTGTTEWYF. CDR3 nucleotides: TGTGCCAGCAGCCCCACCGGAACAACAGAATGGTATTTT.

This clonotype was recorded a few times. As DNA, the CDR3 is TGTGCCAGCAGTTTATACACAGGGAGCGATCAGCCCCAGCATTTT. Protein sequence: CASSLYTGSDQPQHF. This chain links TRBV27 with TRBJ1-5; D is possibly TRBD1 (6 bases). The germline V gene encodes CDR1 MNHEY and CDR2 SMNVEV (reference sequence). The CDR3 sequence is 15 residues long. V was trimmed by 1 base and J by 5 bases, leaving 12 bases between them.

Many counts were recorded for this clonotype. The chain joins TRBV20-1 to TRBJ2-7; 7 nucleotides align to TRBD1. The CDR3 spans 14 residues. CDR1 DFQATT and CDR2 SNEGSKA come from the germline V gene (reference sequence). The V and J ends lost 3 bases and 4 bases, in that order; junction bases with no gene match: 9. CDR3 sequence: CSARHGQVIYEQYF. DNA for the CDR3: TGCAGTGCTAGGCATGGACAGGTAATATACGAGCAGTACTTC.

This clonotype came up many times. This chain links TRBV5-5 with TRBJ2-1; 7 bases are a match to TRBD1. The CDR3 has 15 amino acids. Germline values: CDR1 SGHKS, CDR2 YYEKEE (reference sequence). The trim removed 5 bases at V and 4 bases at J, leaving 9 bases unmatched. CDR3 residues: CASSTFGRGYNEQFF. As DNA, the CDR3 is TGTGCCAGCAGTACGTTTGGCAGGGGGTACAATGAGCAGTTCTTC.

A few counts support this clonotype. The rearrangement uses TRBV9 and TRBJ2-1; 9 bases are a match to TRBD2. Unmatched junction bases numbered 5, after V lost 0 bases and J lost 4 bases. The length of the CDR3 is 16 residues. Per germline, CDR1 SGDLS and CDR2 YYNGEE. CDR3 bases: TGTGCCAGCAGCGTAGGGCGGGAGGGGGTTTACAATGAGCAGTTCTTC. Translating gives CASSVGREGVYNEQFF.

With regard to this clonotype: Germline is not matched at one junction end, which may reflect a read error. The chain employs TRBV19 and TRBJ1-1; TRBD1 is a possible D gene (5 bases). Germline CDR1 and CDR2: LNHDA and SQIVND (reference sequence). CDR3 length: 14 residues. In nucleotides, the CDR3 is TGTGCCAGTAGTATATTTGGGGGGAACACCGAAGCTTTCTTT. Protein: CASSIFGGNTEAFF.

This clonotype was detected many times. The chain couples TRBV27 to TRBJ1-5; D unclear. The V end lost 4 bases, the J end lost 0 bases, and 10 bases lay between the germline ends. The CDR3 is 15 residues long. CDR1 and CDR2 from the germline V gene are MNHEY and SMNVEV (reference sequence). CDR3 coding DNA: TGTGCCAGCAGTTCTCCCAGAGATAGCAATCAGCCCCAGCATTTT. Protein: CASSSPRDSNQPQHF.

J is TRBJ2-3 and V is TRBV6-1; D is ambiguous. The ends were cut back, 5 bases at V and 1 base at J, with 13 bases in the middle. Germline CDR1 reads MNHNS; CDR2 reads SASEGT. The CDR3 totals 15 residues. The DNA of the CDR3 is TGTGCCAGCAGTTATAGGCTCCAAGGCACAGATACGCAGTATTTT. It specifies CASSYRLQGTDTQYF.

This clonotype was seen ten or more times. The rearrangement uses TRBV12-3 or TRBV12-4 and TRBJ2-4; 7 bases align to TRBD2. The CDR3 contains 15 residues. After removal of 6 bases from V and 6 bases from J, the junction contained 11 bases not matched to a gene. CDR3 nucleotides: TGTGCCAGCAGCCTTCGCGGCCCGGGGGGAAACATTCAGTACTTC. This sequence encodes CASSLRGPGGNIQYF.

This clonotype was observed many times. V usage is TRBV7-8 and J usage is TRBJ2-3, with 13 nucleotides matching TRBD2. V lost 6 bases to trimming and J lost 6 bases; unmatched junction nucleotides: 9. This CDR3 is 16 amino acids long. Germline V lookup: CDR1 SGHVS, CDR2 FQNEAQ. CDR3 protein: CASSRLLAGGPDTQYF. CDR3 coding DNA: TGTGCCAGCAGTCGTTTACTAGCGGGAGGGCCGGATACGCAGTATTTT.

Ten or more counts support this clonotype. CDR3 sequence: CASSVGPTGYGYTF. CDR3 coding DNA: TGTGCCAGCAGCGTAGGTCCGACAGGCTATGGCTACACCTTC. The chain uses TRBV9 and TRBJ1-2, with a tentative D call TRBD1 (6 bases). CDR1 SGDLS and CDR2 YYNGEE come from the germline V gene. The CDR3 has 14 amino acids. V was cut by 0 bases and J by 4 bases, with 10 bases left in between.

This clonotype was detected many times. The chain recombines TRBV7-9 with TRBJ1-1; no definite D call. Germline CDR1 SEHNR, CDR2 FQNEAQ (reference sequence). The CDR3 loop spans 12 amino acids. The germline V and J ends were trimmed by 2 bases and 8 bases, with 9 bases remaining between them. CDR3 DNA: TGTGCCAGCAGCTTACGCCCCTCGGAAGCTTTCTTT. It encodes CASSLRPSEAFF.

The sample holds many counts of this clonotype. The chain carries TRBV5-1 and TRBJ2-5; TRBD1 might be the D (6 bases). The V end lost 4 bases, the J end lost 3 bases, and 13 bases lay between the germline ends. This CDR3 is 14 amino acids long. CDR1 SGHRS and CDR2 YFSETQ come from the germline V gene. This chain's CDR3 is CASSRTGIEETQYF. Here the CDR3 DNA reads TGCGCCAGCAGCCGAACAGGGATAGAAGAGACCCAGTACTTC. The full variable domain, with the rest looked up from reference TRBV5-1 and TRBJ2-5, is KAGVTQTPRYLIKTRGQQVTLSCSPISGHRSVSWYQQTPGQGLQFLFEYFSETQRNKGNFPGRFSGRQFSNSRSEMNVSTLELGDSALYLCASSRTGIEETQYFGPGTRLLVL.

The chain has TRBV27 and TRBJ2-4; D perhaps matches TRBD2 (5 bases). V dropped 0 bases and J dropped 0 bases, with 12 bases sitting between them. This CDR3 comprises 17 residues. The germline V gene encodes CDR1 MNHEY and CDR2 SMNVEV (reference sequence). Written as DNA, the CDR3 is TGTGCCAGCAGTTTATCGGAGGCAGCTCTAGCCAAAAACATTCAGTACTTC. Translating it yields CASSLSEAALAKNIQYF.

There are many counts of this clonotype. The rearrangement links TRBV2 to TRBJ1-5; no firm D call. V was cut by 0 bases and J by 6 bases, with 9 bases left in between. CDR1 is SNHLY, CDR2 FYNNEI, per germline. The CDR3 is 14 amino acids. CDR3 in amino acids: CASSEAGSGQPQHF. The DNA of the CDR3 is TGTGCCAGCAGTGAAGCAGGCTCGGGTCAGCCCCAGCATTTT.

Ten or more counts support this clonotype. The rearrangement links TRBV3-1 to TRBJ2-6; D remains ambiguous. CDR1 and CDR2 (germline): LGHDT, YNNKEL (reference sequence). This CDR3 spans 18 amino acids. The V gene lost 0 bases and the J gene lost 0 bases, with 12 bases spanning the gap. The CDR3 is CASSQERPSSSGANVLTF. The CDR3 DNA sequence: TGTGCCAGCAGCCAAGAAAGACCCTCGAGCTCTGGGGCCAACGTCCTGACTTTC. Supplemented by reference TRBV3-1 and TRBJ2-6, the full variable domain reads DTAVSQTPKYLVTQMGNDKSIKCEQNLGHDTMYWYKQDSKKFLKIMFSYNNKELIINETVPNRFSPKSPDKAHLNLHINSLELGDSAVYFCASSQERPSSSGANVLTFGAGSRLTVL.

This clonotype was observed at least ten times. The chain carries TRBV4-2 and TRBJ1-6; the D gene is possibly TRBD1 (5 bases). Trimming shortened V by 3 bases and J by 6 bases, and 15 bases separated the two germline ends. The CDR3 has 16 amino acids. Germline-derived CDR1 and CDR2 are LGHNA and YNFKEQ. The CDR3 spells CASSQRWDVGNSPLHF. The CDR3 nucleotides are TGTGCCAGCAGCCAGCGGTGGGACGTCGGTAATTCACCCCTCCACTTT.

This clonotype was found a few times. The chain links TRBV2 to TRBJ1-1, with a weak D call TRBD1 (6 bases). Trimming cost V 7 bases and J 3 bases, with 12 bases left between them. From germline, CDR1 is SNHLY and CDR2 FYNNEI. The CDR3 spans 13 residues. The DNA for the CDR3 is TGTGCCAGCACCCAAAGGGGGGACACTGAAGCTTTCTTT. As protein: CASTQRGDTEAFF.